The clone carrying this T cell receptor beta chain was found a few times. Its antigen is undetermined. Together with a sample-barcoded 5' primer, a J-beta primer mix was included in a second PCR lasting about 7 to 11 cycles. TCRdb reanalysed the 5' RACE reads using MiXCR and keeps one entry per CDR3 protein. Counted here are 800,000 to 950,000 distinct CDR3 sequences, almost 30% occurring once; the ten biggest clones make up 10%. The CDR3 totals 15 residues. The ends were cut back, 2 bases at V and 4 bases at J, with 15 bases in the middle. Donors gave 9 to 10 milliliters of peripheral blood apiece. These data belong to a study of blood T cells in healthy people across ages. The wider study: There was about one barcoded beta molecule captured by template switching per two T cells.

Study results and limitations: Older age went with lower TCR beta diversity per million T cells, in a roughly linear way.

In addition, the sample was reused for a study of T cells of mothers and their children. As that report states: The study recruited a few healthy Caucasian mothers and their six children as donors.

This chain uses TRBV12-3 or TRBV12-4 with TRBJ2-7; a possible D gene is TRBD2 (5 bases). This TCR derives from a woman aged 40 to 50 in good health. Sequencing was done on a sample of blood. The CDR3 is CASSLRAPTGYEQYF. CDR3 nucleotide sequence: TGTGCCAGCAGTTTAAGGGCCCCGACGGGGTACGAGCAGTACTTC.